These 12 T cell receptor beta chains originate from one sample sequenced in a study of blood T cells in healthy people across ages. A sample-barcoded 5' primer and a J-beta primer mix were used in a second PCR of roughly 7 to 12 cycles. Each CDR3 protein gets one entry after TCRdb re-called the 5' RACE reads with MiXCR. The repertoire holds about 1.7 million distinct CDR3 sequences, with 28% as singletons. The sequenced sample consisted of blood. The receptors originated from a woman aged 25-40 years in good health.

The chain links TRBV6-2 or TRBV6-3 to TRBJ2-3, with D perhaps matching TRBD1 (7 bases). CDR3 length: 14 amino acids. The germline CDR1 and CDR2 sequences are MNHEY and SVGEGT. Trimming shortened V by 6 bases and J by 6 bases, and 16 bases separated the two germline ends. DNA for the CDR3: TGTGCCAGCAGGGGATCAGGGGGACTCGATACGCAGTATTTT. Translating gives CASRGSGGLDTQYF.

This clonotype was seen only a few times. The chain recombines TRBV6-5 with TRBJ2-6; 10 bases agree with TRBD1. The CDR3 consists of 18 residues. Germline CDR1 MNHEY, CDR2 SVGAGI. Germline trimming cut 4 bases from V and 2 bases from J; bases unmatched to any gene: 8. DNA of the CDR3: TGTGCCAGCAGTTTTTTCGGGACAGGGGTAGCTGGGGCCAACGTCCTGACTTTC. It is translated as CASSFFGTGVAGANVLTF.

The V and J genes are TRBV13 and TRBJ2-3; no clear D gene. Germline-derived CDR1 and CDR2 are PRHDT and FYEKMQ (reference sequence). Between the trimmed V and J ends, which lost 3 bases and 6 bases, there was a span of 10 bases. The CDR3 runs to 13 residues. Here the CDR3 DNA reads TGTGCCAGCAGCTTCCCAGGCAGGGATACGCAGTATTTT. It codes for CASSFPGRDTQYF. Supplemented by reference TRBV13 and TRBJ2-3, the full variable domain reads AAGVIQSPRHLIKEKRETATLKCYPIPRHDTVYWYQQGPGQDPQFLISFYEKMQSDKGSIPDRFSAQQFSDYHSELNMSSLELGDSALYFCASSFPGRDTQYFGPGTRLTVL.

The V and J genes are TRBV5-1 and TRBJ2-2; D is unresolved. The CDR3 sequence is 16 residues long. Germline V lookup: CDR1 SGHRS, CDR2 YFSETQ. V lost 2 bases, J lost 0 bases, and 11 bases lay in between. The CDR3: CASSLLDPSNTGELFF. In DNA form, the CDR3 reads TGCGCCAGCAGCTTACTGGACCCTTCGAACACCGGGGAGCTGTTTTTT.

This clonotype was picked up many times. The CDR3 is CASSLVGTSGPSSYEQYF. The CDR3 DNA is TGCGCCAGCAGCTTGGTCGGGACTAGCGGGCCTAGCTCCTACGAGCAGTACTTC. The rearrangement joins TRBV5-1 to TRBJ2-7; the match to TRBD2 covers 12 bases. CDR3 length: 18 residues. The trim removed 0 bases at V and 0 bases at J, leaving 7 bases unmatched. Germline V gene lookup returns CDR1 SGHRS and CDR2 YFSETQ.

This clonotype was recorded a few times. The genes are TRBV12-3 or TRBV12-4 and TRBJ1-5, with D possibly matching TRBD1 (5 bases). This CDR3 has 12 amino acids. V was cut by 5 bases and J by 14 bases, with 16 bases left in between. The CDR3, as DNA: TGTGCCAGCAGTCCCCCCCGCGGGGCTAAGCATTTT. The encoded protein is CASSPPRGAKHF.

This sequence joins TRBV3-1 and TRBJ2-1, with 7 bases fitting TRBD1. V shed 4 bases and J 3 bases; nucleotides not matched to a gene: 6. CDR1 and CDR2 (germline): LGHDT, YNNKEL (reference sequence). This CDR3 contains 15 residues. The CDR3 DNA reads TGTGCCAGCAGCCCCAGGGACAGTATCTACAATGAGCAGTTCTTC. This sequence encodes CASSPRDSIYNEQFF.

Worth noting for this clonotype: At one end, the junction sequence differs from germline, possibly due to a read error. CDR3 in amino acids: CSAALTGGYYIEQFF. In DNA, the CDR3 is TGCAGTGCTGCCCTGACAGGGGGCTATTACATTGAGCAGTTCTTC. The V gene is TRBV20-1, the J gene TRBJ2-1, with TRBD1 identical over 10 bases. This CDR3 contains 15 residues. Germline-derived CDR1 and CDR2 are DFQATT and SNEGSKA (reference sequence).

This chain uses TRBV20-1 with TRBJ2-7; D could derive from TRBD1 or TRBD2 (5 bases each). V was shortened by 3 bases and J by 3 bases, with 15 bases between the two germline ends. There are 14 residues in the CDR3. Germline V CDR1 and CDR2: DFQATT, SNEGSKA (reference sequence). CDR3: CSARARETNYEQYF. CDR3 coding DNA: TGCAGTGCTAGGGCCAGGGAGACTAACTACGAGCAGTACTTC.

This sequence joins TRBV7-3 and TRBJ1-2, with D perhaps matching TRBD1 (5 bases). Germline values: CDR1 SGHTA, CDR2 FQGTGA. The CDR3 has 12 residues. With 4 bases removed from V and 6 bases from J, the gap between germline ends came to 9 bases. DNA for the CDR3: TGTGCCAGCAGCTCGGGGGTAAATGGCTACACCTTC. Encoded protein: CASSSGVNGYTF.

The V gene is TRBV5-1, the J gene TRBJ2-1, with D maybe TRBD2 (5 bases). Trimming shortened V by 0 bases and J by 5 bases, and 15 bases separated the two germline ends. This CDR3 region has 16 residues. In germline, CDR1 is SGHRS, CDR2 YFSETQ. The CDR3 nucleotides are TGCGCCAGCAGCTTGGGAGGGTTTGCGGGCGACAATGAGCAGTTCTTC. Residues: CASSLGGFAGDNEQFF.

V and J are TRBV7-8 and TRBJ1-6; the D gene is possibly TRBD1 (5 bases). Trimming took 5 bases from V and 14 from J, leaving 13 bases between them. CDR3 length: 12 residues. Germline V gene data show CDR1 as SGHVS and CDR2 as FQNEAQ. CDR3 sequence reads: CASSTQGLALHF. The CDR3 bases are TGTGCCAGCAGCACCCAGGGTTTAGCCCTCCACTTT. Combining the CDR3 with reference TRBV7-8 and TRBJ1-6 gives the whole variable domain GAGVSQSPRYKVAKRGQDVALRCDPISGHVSLFWYQQALGQGPEFLTYFQNEAQLDKSGLPSDRFFAERPEGSVSTLKIQRTQQEDSAVYLCASSTQGLALHFGNGTRLTVT.